These T cell receptor beta chains were read from a single sample in a study of blood T cell repertoires in COVID-19. Profiling relied on immunoSEQ multiplex PCR, and the TCRdb table lists in-frame clones only, not all of them. The table includes tens of thousands of clones, approximately 79% detected once. The specimen sequenced was peripheral blood. The source is a woman older than 75 with active or convalescent COVID-19. Both conserved end residues are part of each CDR3. A D gene is named only where the DNA matches it firmly. Part of the rows lack a size; the others show once, few, many or a class for expanded clones.

CDR3nt: TGTGCCAGCAGTTACGGGCAGACCCTAAAAACCGGGGAGCTGTTTTTT
CDR3aa: CASSYGQTLKTGELFF
d_gene: -
j_gene: TRBJ2-2
abundance: -
v_gene: TRBV6-5

CDR3nt: TGTGCTAGTGGCGAAGTTGAACTTGCAGGGATTTATAGCAATCAGCCCCAGCATTTT
CDR3aa: CASGEVELAGIYSNQPQHF
d_gene: -
j_gene: TRBJ1-5
abundance: -
v_gene: TRBV12-5

CDR3nt: TGTGCCAGCAGCCCCAACAGGGGGGGCTACACCTTC
CDR3aa: CASSPNRGGYTF
d_gene: TRBD1
j_gene: TRBJ1-2
abundance: -
v_gene: TRBV3-1/TRBV3-2

CDR3nt: TGTGCCAGTAGCCCCTTAAGCGGGGCAGGCACAGATACGCAGTATTTT
CDR3aa: CASSPLSGAGTDTQYF
d_gene: TRBD2
j_gene: TRBJ2-3
abundance: few
v_gene: TRBV19

CDR3nt: TGTGCCAGCAGCGACGGACAGTACGGAGAAAAACTGTTTTTT
CDR3aa: CASSDGQYGEKLFF
d_gene: -
j_gene: TRBJ1-4
abundance: -
v_gene: TRBV7-2

CDR3nt: TGTGCCAGCAGTTCCGGACAGGGGAACACTGAAGCTTTCTTT
CDR3aa: CASSSGQGNTEAFF
d_gene: TRBD1
j_gene: TRBJ1-1
abundance: -
v_gene: TRBV7-9

CDR3nt: TGCAGTGCTAGTTTGGGGTCAGGACGATGGGGCGATAATTCACCCCTCCACTTT
CDR3aa: CSASLGSGRWGDNSPLHF
d_gene: -
j_gene: TRBJ1-6
abundance: -
v_gene: TRBV20-1

CDR3nt: TGTGCCATCAGTGGGACAGGGCCCGGGGAGGGTGGCTACACCTTC
CDR3aa: CAISGTGPGEGGYTF
d_gene: TRBD1
j_gene: TRBJ1-2
abundance: once
v_gene: TRBV10-3

CDR3nt: TGTGCCAGCAGCCTCCAGGGCGTCATTCAGCCCCAGCATTTT
CDR3aa: CASSLQGVIQPQHF
d_gene: -
j_gene: TRBJ1-5
abundance: few
v_gene: TRBV5-6

CDR3nt: TGCAGTGCTAGTCTTCCGGGGACAGGGAACACTGAAGCTTTCTTT
CDR3aa: CSASLPGTGNTEAFF
d_gene: TRBD1
j_gene: TRBJ1-1
abundance: once
v_gene: TRBV20-1

CDR3nt: TGCAGTGCTAGTGATCCGGGACAGGGGGGAGGCTACACCTTC
CDR3aa: CSASDPGQGGGYTF
d_gene: TRBD1
j_gene: TRBJ1-2
abundance: -
v_gene: TRBV20-1

CDR3nt: TGTGCCAGCAGCTTGGCGGGGTATAGCAATCAGCCCCAGCATTTT
CDR3aa: CASSLAGYSNQPQHF
d_gene: -
j_gene: TRBJ1-5
abundance: -
v_gene: TRBV5-8

CDR3nt: TGTGCCAGCAGGAGGGGACAGGTAAACACTGAAGCTTTCTTT
CDR3aa: CASRRGQVNTEAFF
d_gene: TRBD1
j_gene: TRBJ1-1
abundance: once
v_gene: TRBV2

CDR3nt: TGCGCCAGCAGCCAAGATCTGAGGACTAGCTACAGCACAGATACGCAGTATTTT
CDR3aa: CASSQDLRTSYSTDTQYF
d_gene: TRBD2
j_gene: TRBJ2-3
abundance: -
v_gene: TRBV4-3

CDR3nt: TGCGCCAGCAGCTTCCAGACCCATTTGGGCGAGACCCAGTACTTC
CDR3aa: CASSFQTHLGETQYF
d_gene: -
j_gene: TRBJ2-5
abundance: -
v_gene: TRBV5-1

CDR3nt: TGTGCCAGTAGTCGTACCGGGACACCGAACACCGGGGAGCTGTTTTTT
CDR3aa: CASSRTGTPNTGELFF
d_gene: -
j_gene: TRBJ2-2
abundance: -
v_gene: TRBV19

CDR3nt: TGTGCCAGCAGTCGGACAGGGGGTGACTATGGCTACACCTTC
CDR3aa: CASSRTGGDYGYTF
d_gene: TRBD1
j_gene: TRBJ1-2
abundance: few
v_gene: TRBV6-5

CDR3nt: TGTGCCAGCAGCTTAGGACAGGGGAGCAATCAGCCCCAGCATTTT
CDR3aa: CASSLGQGSNQPQHF
d_gene: TRBD1
j_gene: TRBJ1-5
abundance: once
v_gene: TRBV7-6

CDR3nt: TGTGCCAGCAGCCGCTACTCTGGGGCCAACGTCCTGACTTTC
CDR3aa: CASSRYSGANVLTF
d_gene: -
j_gene: TRBJ2-6
abundance: -
v_gene: TRBV6-2/TRBV6-3

CDR3nt: TGTGCCAGCAGCTCCAGACAGGGGAGGGCGGGAAACACCATATATTTT
CDR3aa: CASSSRQGRAGNTIYF
d_gene: TRBD1
j_gene: TRBJ1-3
abundance: -
v_gene: TRBV13

CDR3nt: TGTGCCAGCAGCCAACCGGACAGGCGCACTGAAGCTTTCTTT
CDR3aa: CASSQPDRRTEAFF
d_gene: TRBD1
j_gene: TRBJ1-1
abundance: -
v_gene: TRBV4-2

CDR3nt: TGTGCCAGCAGCCTACTGGGGGACAGGGCCTACAATGAGCAGTTCTTC
CDR3aa: CASSLLGDRAYNEQFF
d_gene: TRBD1
j_gene: TRBJ2-1
abundance: -
v_gene: TRBV6-2/TRBV6-3

CDR3nt: TGTGCCAGCAGTTTTTTGACAGCTTATGGCTACACCTTC
CDR3aa: CASSFLTAYGYTF
d_gene: -
j_gene: TRBJ1-2
abundance: -
v_gene: TRBV12-3/TRBV12-4

CDR3nt: TGTGCCAGTAAACACAGGGCCCGCAATCAGCCCCAGCATTTT
CDR3aa: CASKHRARNQPQHF
d_gene: -
j_gene: TRBJ1-5
abundance: -
v_gene: TRBV19

CDR3nt: TGTGCCAGCTCGGACAGGGTGGGCAATGAGCAGTTCTTC
CDR3aa: CASSDRVGNEQFF
d_gene: TRBD1
j_gene: TRBJ2-1
abundance: -
v_gene: TRBV6-6

CDR3nt: TGTGCCAGTAGTGAGGGTTCGGGGTGGAGATTCTATGGCTACACCTTC
CDR3aa: CASSEGSGWRFYGYTF
d_gene: -
j_gene: TRBJ1-2
abundance: -
v_gene: TRBV19

CDR3nt: TGTGCCAGCTCACCGCAGGACACAGATACGCAGTATTTT
CDR3aa: CASSPQDTDTQYF
d_gene: -
j_gene: TRBJ2-3
abundance: -
v_gene: TRBV18

CDR3nt: TGTGCCAGCAGGGAGAGCCGGGACACTCGAAACACCATATATTTT
CDR3aa: CASRESRDTRNTIYF
d_gene: -
j_gene: TRBJ1-3
abundance: -
v_gene: TRBV5-5

CDR3nt: TGTGCCAGCAGCTTGCCAGGGGGCGCTGGGGCCAACGTCCTGACTTTC
CDR3aa: CASSLPGGAGANVLTF
d_gene: TRBD1
j_gene: TRBJ2-6
abundance: -
v_gene: TRBV11-2

CDR3nt: TGTGCCAGCAGCTTATTCGACGAGCAGTACTTC
CDR3aa: CASSLFDEQYF
d_gene: -
j_gene: TRBJ2-7
abundance: -
v_gene: TRBV7-9

CDR3nt: TGTGCCAGCAGCTTCGAGGGCCTCTGGGGCTACACCTTC
CDR3aa: CASSFEGLWGYTF
d_gene: -
j_gene: TRBJ1-2
abundance: -
v_gene: TRBV7-8

CDR3nt: TGCGCCAGTTGCCCCGAGACAGGGGTTCGGGACCAGTACTTC
CDR3aa: CASCPETGVRDQYF
d_gene: TRBD1
j_gene: TRBJ2-5
abundance: -
v_gene: TRBV5-1

CDR3nt: TGTGCCAGCAGGTCCGGGACAGGGGGTCTCAACACCGGGGAGCTGTTTTTT
CDR3aa: CASRSGTGGLNTGELFF
d_gene: TRBD1
j_gene: TRBJ2-2
abundance: once
v_gene: TRBV7-9

CDR3nt: TGTGCCAGCAGGGAATGGAGGGGGCCGAAAGCTAACTATGGCTACACCTTC
CDR3aa: CASREWRGPKANYGYTF
d_gene: TRBD1
j_gene: TRBJ1-2
abundance: -
v_gene: TRBV28

CDR3nt: TGTGCCAGCAGCTTAATCAAGGGGGCCTATGGCTACACCTTC
CDR3aa: CASSLIKGAYGYTF
d_gene: TRBD1
j_gene: TRBJ1-2
abundance: -
v_gene: TRBV7-9

CDR3nt: TGTGCCAGTAGTATTCGCGTCCCGGGACAGGGCCCAGGGGCCAACGTCCTGACTTTC
CDR3aa: CASSIRVPGQGPGANVLTF
d_gene: TRBD1
j_gene: TRBJ2-6
abundance: -
v_gene: TRBV19

CDR3nt: TGTGCCAGCTCACCAGAGGTGAAGGGGGCGGGCACAGATACGCAGTATTTT
CDR3aa: CASSPEVKGAGTDTQYF
d_gene: TRBD1
j_gene: TRBJ2-3
abundance: -
v_gene: TRBV18